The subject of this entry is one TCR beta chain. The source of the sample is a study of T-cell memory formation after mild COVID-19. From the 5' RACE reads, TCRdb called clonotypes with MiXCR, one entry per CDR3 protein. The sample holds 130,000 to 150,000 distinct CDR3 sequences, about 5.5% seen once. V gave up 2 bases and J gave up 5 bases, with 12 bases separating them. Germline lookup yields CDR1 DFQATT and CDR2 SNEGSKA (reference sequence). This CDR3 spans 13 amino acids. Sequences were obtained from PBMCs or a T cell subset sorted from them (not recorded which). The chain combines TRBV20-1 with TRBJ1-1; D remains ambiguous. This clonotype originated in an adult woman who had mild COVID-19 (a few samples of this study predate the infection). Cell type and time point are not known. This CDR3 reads CSARRVWETEAFF. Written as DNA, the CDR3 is TGCAGTGCTAGAAGGGTATGGGAAACTGAAGCTTTCTTT.